Listed below are T cell receptor beta chains from one sample, sequenced in a study of early T cells in non-severe SARS-CoV-2 infection. In TCRdb, the 5' RACE reads were re-called with MiXCR into one record per CDR3 protein. The sample shows some 61,000 distinct CDR3 sequences, roughly 8.7% of them seen only once. Specimen: whole blood, collected at baseline. The receptors derive from an adult who was a healthcare worker with PCR-confirmed SARS-CoV-2 infection or an uninfected control (not recorded which). The CDR3 runs from the conserved cysteine through the conserved F or W. D genes are given only for firm matches. Expanded clones get a size class; other rows say once, few or many, or leave the size out.

D	V	J	size	CDR3	DNA
.	TRBV9	TRBJ2-6	few	CASSVATRDIYSGANVLTF	TGTGCCAGCAGCGTAGCTACGAGGGACATCTACTCTGGGGCCAACGTCCTGACTTTC
.	TRBV13	TRBJ1-1	many	CASSGGVLQNTEAFF	TGTGCCAGCAGCGGGGGGGTCCTGCAAAACACTGAAGCTTTCTTT
.	TRBV20-1	TRBJ1-1	.	CSAREREKTALNTEAFF	TGCAGTGCTAGAGAGAGAGAGAAGACAGCGTTGAACACTGAAGCTTTCTTT
TRBD1	TRBV11-3	TRBJ2-1	few	CASSLPGQGNEQFF	TGTGCCAGCAGCTTACCGGGACAGGGGAATGAGCAGTTCTTC
.	TRBV2	TRBJ2-1	.	CASSVSRTATYNEQFF	TGTGCCAGCAGCGTTAGTCGAACCGCAACCTACAATGAGCAGTTCTTC
.	TRBV20-1	TRBJ1-1	.	CSASRQGSWTEAFF	TGCAGTGCTAGTAGGCAGGGGTCGTGGACTGAAGCTTTCTTT
.	TRBV11-2	TRBJ1-6	many	CASSSQLSNSPLHF	TGTGCCAGCAGCTCCCAACTTTCGAATTCACCCCTCCACTTT
TRBD1	TRBV12-3/TRBV12-4	TRBJ2-1	few	CASLDRDSYNEQFF	TGTGCCAGCTTAGACAGGGACTCCTACAATGAGCAGTTCTTC
.	TRBV5-6	TRBJ1-1	few	CASSLYRGMNTEAFF	TGTGCCAGCAGCCTATACCGGGGTATGAACACTGAAGCTTTCTTT
.	TRBV7-2	TRBJ1-1	few	CASSFRQAGGAFF	TGTGCCAGCAGCTTCCGACAGGCCGGGGGAGCTTTCTTT
.	TRBV20-1	TRBJ2-3	few	CSARSRDTQYF	TGCAGTGCTAGGTCTCGGGATACGCAGTATTTT
.	TRBV5-1	TRBJ2-3	.	CASSLEADTDTQYF	TGCGCCAGCAGCTTGGAGGCGGACACAGATACGCAGTATTTT
TRBD2	TRBV12-3/TRBV12-4	TRBJ2-1	few	CASSPNTSGGTYNEQFF	TGTGCCAGCAGTCCCAATACTAGCGGGGGAACCTACAATGAGCAGTTCTTC
.	TRBV30	TRBJ1-1	many	CAWSEAGQAFF	TGTGCCTGGAGTGAAGCAGGGCAAGCTTTCTTT
TRBD2	TRBV12-3/TRBV12-4	TRBJ2-2	few	CASRPPYERVASGRPELFF	TGTGCCAGCAGACCTCCCTATGAGCGTGTCGCTAGCGGGAGACCGGAGCTGTTTTTT
.	TRBV12-3/TRBV12-4	TRBJ2-1	few	CASSIYNEQFF	TGTGCCAGCAGTATATACAATGAGCAGTTCTTC